The 7 T cell receptor beta chains in this list originate from one sample, sequenced in a study of brain T cells in children with intractable seizures. Here immunoSEQ multiplex PCR was the method, and the copy in TCRdb shows in-frame clones only, minus some. Of 62,000 or so clones listed, about 96% were seen once; the top ten hold 0.3% to 0.4%. The sequencing used peripheral blood, collected at surgery. These TCRs come from a boy under two years old with focal cortical dysplasia and intractable seizures.

The genes are TRBV6-4 and TRBJ2-1; possibly TRBD2 for D (7 bases). Trimming removed 5 bases at V and 5 bases at J, with 10 bases between. Looked up from germline, CDR1 is MRHNA and CDR2 is SNTAGT. The CDR3 runs to 13 residues. The CDR3 loop is CASSSGGDNEQFF. CDR3 nucleotides: TGTGCCAGCAGTTCGGGGGGCGACAATGAGCAGTTCTTC.

The chain links TRBV28 to TRBJ2-1; possibly TRBD2 for D (5 bases). CDR3 size: 14 residues. V was shortened by 2 bases and J by 0 bases, with 5 bases between the two germline ends. Germline V gene lookup returns CDR1 MDHEN and CDR2 SYDVKM. The CDR3 sequence: CASSLRGSYNEQFF. CDR3 nucleotide sequence: TGTGCCAGCAGTTTACGGGGCTCCTACAATGAGCAGTTCTTC.

The genes are TRBV7-6 and TRBJ1-1, with D uncertain. Germline V gene sequence: CDR1 SGHVS, CDR2 FNYEAQ. The CDR3 runs to 15 residues. Trimming removed 0 bases from V and 0 bases from J, with 8 bases in between. CDR3 sequence: CASSLAEGVNTEAFF. Written as DNA, the CDR3 is TGTGCCAGCAGCTTAGCCGAGGGTGTGAACACTGAAGCTTTCTTT.

The chain is built from TRBV3-1 (or the pseudogene TRBV3-2) and TRBJ2-1; 12 bases agree with TRBD2. Germline CDR1 LGHDT, CDR2 YNNKEL (reference sequence). V dropped 0 bases and J dropped 8; count of bases not matched to a gene: 8. The length of the CDR3 is 17 residues. The CDR3 reads CASSQELLAGGQHEQFF. DNA of the CDR3: TGTGCCAGCAGCCAAGAACTACTAGCGGGGGGCCAGCATGAGCAGTTCTTC.

This sequence joins TRBV5-4 and TRBJ2-5; D might be TRBD1 (5 bases). Trimming removed 0 bases at V and 5 bases at J, with 11 bases between. Germline V lookup: CDR1 SGHNT, CDR2 YYREEE (reference sequence). The CDR3 is 14 amino acids. The DNA of the CDR3 is TGTGCCAGCAGCTTGGTGACAGCACGGGAGACCCAGTACTTC. Its protein product is CASSLVTARETQYF.

The rearrangement links TRBV14 to TRBJ2-7, with 11 bases fitting TRBD2. The V gene's germline CDR1 is SGHDN and CDR2 FVKESK. The CDR3 extends over 15 amino acids. V shed 4 bases and J 3 bases; nucleotides not matched to a gene: 5. This CDR3 reads CASSLRLAGGYEQYF. In DNA form, the CDR3 reads TGTGCCAGCAGCCTACGGCTAGCGGGGGGCTACGAGCAGTACTTC. Variable domain in full (rest from reference TRBV14 and TRBJ2-7): EAGVTQFPSHSVIEKGQTVTLRCDPISGHDNLYWYRRVMGKEIKFLLHFVKESKQDESGMPNNRFLAERTGGTYSTLKVQPAELEDSGVYFCASSLRLAGGYEQYFGPGTRLTVT.

This rearrangement joins TRBV20-1 to TRBJ1-2; a weak D match, TRBD1 (5 bases). This CDR3 contains 11 residues. Germline assignment: CDR1 DFQATT and CDR2 SNEGSKA (reference sequence). V lost 7 bases and J 4 bases, leaving 10 bases between the germline ends. CDR3 sequence: CSVGTSYGYTF. The CDR3 DNA is TGCAGTGTCGGGACCTCCTATGGCTACACCTTC.